This TCR beta chain was sequenced for a study of beta chain features in type 1 diabetes. A word on this clone: Its antigen is currently unknown.

The sequenced template was cDNA made from the entire isolated RNA. Clones were read by immunoSEQ multiplex PCR, and TCRdb kept only the in-frame ones, dropping some. Of 230,000 or so clones detected, around 16% appear once; the ten largest clones hold approximately 0.081%. Study conclusions and caveats: Among patients with Type 1 diabetes, TCRB CDR3s were moderately but significantly shorter in every one of the four CD4+ subsets.

This sequence originates from a man aged 25 to 40 with type 1 diabetes. Input material: naive CD4+ T cells from blood.

The CDR3 coding sequence is TGTGCCATCAGTGGTCGGCGGCTCCTTGAGCAGTTCTTC. This codes for CAISGRRLLEQFF. The chain carries TRBV10-3 and TRBJ2-1; no reliable D call. V dropped 4 bases and J dropped 9 bases, with 13 bases sitting between them. The V gene's germline CDR1 is ENHRY and CDR2 SYGVKD. The CDR3 loop spans 13 amino acids.